A selection of T cell receptor beta chains follows, all from one sample in a study of STAT5B mutations in CD4+ large granular lymphocyte leukemia. Using immunoSEQ multiplex PCR, the repertoire was profiled, and TCRdb retains in-frame clones only, with some absent. The repertoire holds 30,000 to 35,000 clones, approximately 67% seen once, with 1.5% to 2% in the top ten. Sequenced: CD4+ T cells from blood buffy coats. These receptor sequences come from a human donor in good health. Both conserved end residues are part of each CDR3. Fields, in order: clone size, V gene, J gene, D gene, CDR3 DNA, CDR3 protein. D genes are given only for firm matches. Expanded clones get a size class; other rows say once, few or many, or leave the size out.

abundance: -; v_gene: TRBV4-2; j_gene: TRBJ2-3; d_gene: TRBD2; CDR3nt: TGTGCCAGCAGCCAAAGCGGGGGGGCAGATACGCAGTATTTT; CDR3aa: CASSQSGGADTQYF
abundance: -; v_gene: TRBV7-8; j_gene: TRBJ2-7; d_gene: -; CDR3nt: TGTGCCAGCAGCTTAGAGGGGCAGACGAACTACGAGCAGTACTTC; CDR3aa: CASSLEGQTNYEQYF
abundance: -; v_gene: TRBV5-4; j_gene: TRBJ2-1; d_gene: TRBD1; CDR3nt: TGTGCCAGCAGCACAGACAGGGGAGTCAATGAGCAGTTCTTC; CDR3aa: CASSTDRGVNEQFF
abundance: -; v_gene: TRBV6-5; j_gene: TRBJ2-7; d_gene: -; CDR3nt: TGTGCCAGCAGTTACTCCGTAGACCATTCCTACGAGCAGTACTTC; CDR3aa: CASSYSVDHSYEQYF
abundance: once; v_gene: TRBV4-1; j_gene: TRBJ2-6; d_gene: TRBD1; CDR3nt: TGCGCCAGCAGCCGAGGGACAGCTGGCTCTGGGGCCAACGTCCTGACTTTC; CDR3aa: CASSRGTAGSGANVLTF
abundance: -; v_gene: TRBV10-2; j_gene: TRBJ1-4; d_gene: -; CDR3nt: TGCGCCAGCAGTGAAGGGATAACTAATGAAAAACTGTTTTTT; CDR3aa: CASSEGITNEKLFF
abundance: -; v_gene: TRBV7-2; j_gene: TRBJ2-1; d_gene: -; CDR3nt: TGTGCCAGCAGCTTAGCGGGGGGGCCTGAGCAGTTCTTC; CDR3aa: CASSLAGGPEQFF
abundance: once; v_gene: TRBV11-3; j_gene: TRBJ2-6; d_gene: -; CDR3nt: TGTGCCAGCAGCTTAGGGTCTGGGGCCAACGTCCTGACTTTC; CDR3aa: CASSLGSGANVLTF
abundance: once; v_gene: TRBV27; j_gene: TRBJ1-2; d_gene: -; CDR3nt: TGTGCCAGCAGTTTATCGGAGGGGAACTATGGCTACACCTTC; CDR3aa: CASSLSEGNYGYTF
abundance: -; v_gene: TRBV7-2; j_gene: TRBJ2-1; d_gene: -; CDR3nt: TGTGCCAGCAGCTTAGCTAGCGGCAGCTCCTACAATGAGCAGTTCTTC; CDR3aa: CASSLASGSSYNEQFF
abundance: -; v_gene: TRBV11-3; j_gene: TRBJ1-1; d_gene: -; CDR3nt: TGTGCCAGTGACCTCGGGGGGGCGCAGACTGAAGCTTTCTTT; CDR3aa: CASDLGGAQTEAFF
abundance: -; v_gene: TRBV5-1; j_gene: TRBJ1-5; d_gene: -; CDR3nt: TGCGCCAGCAGCCCTGGGGGCGTCAATCAGCCCCAGCATTTT; CDR3aa: CASSPGGVNQPQHF
abundance: -; v_gene: TRBV5-1; j_gene: TRBJ2-5; d_gene: TRBD1; CDR3nt: TGCGCCAGCACCCTACAGGGGCCGTACCAAGAGACCCAGTACTTC; CDR3aa: CASTLQGPYQETQYF
abundance: -; v_gene: TRBV7-2; j_gene: TRBJ2-3; d_gene: TRBD2; CDR3nt: TGTGCCAGCAGCTTATTCGAGCGGGGGGCCTTCTCCCCCACAGATACGCAGTATTTT; CDR3aa: CASSLFERGAFSPTDTQYF
abundance: few; v_gene: TRBV7-3; j_gene: TRBJ1-1; d_gene: -; CDR3nt: TGTGCCAGCAGCGAGGGGTGGTACACTGAAGCTTTCTTT; CDR3aa: CASSEGWYTEAFF
abundance: -; v_gene: TRBV7-3; j_gene: TRBJ2-3; d_gene: TRBD2; CDR3nt: TGTGCCAGCAGCTTCAGCGGGGGGGACACAGATACGCAGTATTTT; CDR3aa: CASSFSGGDTDTQYF
abundance: -; v_gene: TRBV19; j_gene: TRBJ1-1; d_gene: -; CDR3nt: TGTGCCAGTAGTACCCAGGAAAACACTGAAGCTTTCTTT; CDR3aa: CASSTQENTEAFF
abundance: -; v_gene: TRBV5-3; j_gene: TRBJ1-2; d_gene: -; CDR3nt: TGTGCCAGACCCCGCCGCAATCCTAACTATGGCTACACCTTC; CDR3aa: CARPRRNPNYGYTF
abundance: -; v_gene: TRBV7-9; j_gene: TRBJ2-5; d_gene: TRBD2; CDR3nt: TGTGCCAGCAGCCCCGGCGGGACTAGCGGGGTGAAAGAGACCCAGTACTTC; CDR3aa: CASSPGGTSGVKETQYF
abundance: -; v_gene: TRBV18; j_gene: TRBJ1-2; d_gene: -; CDR3nt: TGTGCCAGCTCAGAAGGACAGTATGGCTACACCTTC; CDR3aa: CASSEGQYGYTF
abundance: -; v_gene: TRBV5-1; j_gene: TRBJ1-3; d_gene: TRBD1; CDR3nt: TGCGCCAGCAGCTCAGACAGGGCTGGAAACACCATATATTTT; CDR3aa: CASSSDRAGNTIYF
abundance: -; v_gene: TRBV19; j_gene: TRBJ1-1; d_gene: -; CDR3nt: TGTGCCAGTAGTAAGGTTGAGGGGCTGGTTCCTGAAGCTTTCTTT; CDR3aa: CASSKVEGLVPEAFF
abundance: -; v_gene: TRBV10-3; j_gene: TRBJ1-1; d_gene: -; CDR3nt: TGTGCCATCAGTGAGAAGGGCTCTCCCCCTGAAGCTTTCTTT; CDR3aa: CAISEKGSPPEAFF
abundance: -; v_gene: TRBV19; j_gene: TRBJ1-4; d_gene: -; CDR3nt: TGTGCCAGTAGTTCCCAGTATGCAACTAATGAAAAACTGTTTTTT; CDR3aa: CASSSQYATNEKLFF
abundance: -; v_gene: TRBV7-2; j_gene: TRBJ1-2; d_gene: -; CDR3nt: TGTGCCAGCAGCATACCGGAGACGGCCTCTTATGGCTACACCTTC; CDR3aa: CASSIPETASYGYTF
abundance: -; v_gene: TRBV21-1; j_gene: TRBJ1-1; d_gene: -; CDR3nt: TGTGCCAGCAGCAAAGTGAAGGGCATGAACACTGAAGCTTTCTTT; CDR3aa: CASSKVKGMNTEAFF
abundance: -; v_gene: TRBV12-5; j_gene: TRBJ1-6; d_gene: TRBD1; CDR3nt: TGTGCTAGTGGTTTGGCCGCAGGGGGGAGCTCCTATAATTCACCCCTCCACTTT; CDR3aa: CASGLAAGGSSYNSPLHF
abundance: -; v_gene: TRBV4-3; j_gene: TRBJ1-2; d_gene: -; CDR3nt: TGCGCCAGCAGCCAAGATCAAGATACCTATGGCTACACCTTC; CDR3aa: CASSQDQDTYGYTF
abundance: -; v_gene: TRBV20-1; j_gene: TRBJ2-1; d_gene: -; CDR3nt: TGCAGTGCTAGAGGCCCCAATGAGCAGTTCTTC; CDR3aa: CSARGPNEQFF
abundance: once; v_gene: TRBV7-8; j_gene: TRBJ2-2; d_gene: -; CDR3nt: TGTGCCAGCAGCTTAAGCGCACCGGGTAGCGGGGAGCTGTTTTTT; CDR3aa: CASSLSAPGSGELFF
abundance: -; v_gene: TRBV2; j_gene: TRBJ2-3; d_gene: TRBD1; CDR3nt: TGTGCCAGTGGACAGGTGACCACAGATACGCAGTATTTT; CDR3aa: CASGQVTTDTQYF
abundance: -; v_gene: TRBV2; j_gene: TRBJ2-3; d_gene: TRBD2; CDR3nt: TGTGCCAGCAGTGGACTAGCGGGGGGAGGCACGCAGTATTTT; CDR3aa: CASSGLAGGGTQYF
abundance: once; v_gene: TRBV18; j_gene: TRBJ2-1; d_gene: -; CDR3nt: TGTGCCAGCTCACCGAGCGGGACACTCTCCTACAATGAGCAGTTCTTC; CDR3aa: CASSPSGTLSYNEQFF
abundance: -; v_gene: TRBV10-3; j_gene: TRBJ1-4; d_gene: TRBD1; CDR3nt: TGTGCCATCAGTGGAGACAGGGCCAATGAAAAACTGTTTTTT; CDR3aa: CAISGDRANEKLFF
abundance: -; v_gene: TRBV7-2; j_gene: TRBJ2-3; d_gene: -; CDR3nt: TGTGCCAGCGCAAGAGGGGGGCTAAGAATAAGTCTCGGTACGCAGTATTTT; CDR3aa: CASARGGLRISLGTQYF
abundance: -; v_gene: TRBV4-2; j_gene: TRBJ2-2; d_gene: -; CDR3nt: TGTGCCAGCAGCCAAAGGATGAACACCGGGGAGCTGTTTTTT; CDR3aa: CASSQRMNTGELFF
abundance: -; v_gene: TRBV4-1; j_gene: TRBJ2-5; d_gene: TRBD2; CDR3nt: TGCGCCAGCAGCCAATCAGCGGGGGCCGAGTACCAAGAGACCCAGTACTTC; CDR3aa: CASSQSAGAEYQETQYF
abundance: few; v_gene: TRBV10-3; j_gene: TRBJ1-1; d_gene: TRBD1; CDR3nt: TGTGCCATCAGTGACGGACAGGGTGCTGAAGCTTTCTTT; CDR3aa: CAISDGQGAEAFF
abundance: -; v_gene: TRBV19; j_gene: TRBJ1-4; d_gene: -; CDR3nt: TGTGCCAGTAGGAAAAGGGGTGGGAGTCGGAATGAAAAACTGTTTTTT; CDR3aa: CASRKRGGSRNEKLFF
abundance: -; v_gene: TRBV10-3; j_gene: TRBJ1-5; d_gene: -; CDR3nt: TGTGCCATCAGTGCGGGGGGGGCCCATCAGCCCCAGCATTTT; CDR3aa: CAISAGGAHQPQHF
abundance: -; v_gene: TRBV7-2; j_gene: TRBJ1-4; d_gene: TRBD1; CDR3nt: TGTGCCAGCAGCTTAGGGAAACAGGGGAGGGGGACTAATGAAAAACTGTTTTTT; CDR3aa: CASSLGKQGRGTNEKLFF
abundance: -; v_gene: TRBV29-1; j_gene: TRBJ1-3; d_gene: -; CDR3nt: TGCAGCGTCCAGGGGTGGGCTGGAAACACCATATATTTT; CDR3aa: CSVQGWAGNTIYF
abundance: -; v_gene: TRBV11-2; j_gene: TRBJ2-7; d_gene: -; CDR3nt: TGTGCCAGCAGCTTAGATCGCGGTAGTTGGGGCGAGCAGTACTTC; CDR3aa: CASSLDRGSWGEQYF
abundance: medium-sized; v_gene: TRBV12-5; j_gene: TRBJ1-1; d_gene: TRBD1; CDR3nt: TGTGCTAGTGGTTTGTTTACAGGGGCTGAAGCTTTCTTT; CDR3aa: CASGLFTGAEAFF
abundance: -; v_gene: TRBV15; j_gene: TRBJ2-5; d_gene: TRBD1; CDR3nt: TGTGCCACCAGCAGAGCTGGACAGGGGCGAGAGACCCAGTACTTC; CDR3aa: CATSRAGQGRETQYF
abundance: -; v_gene: TRBV5-1; j_gene: TRBJ1-5; d_gene: -; CDR3nt: TGCGCCAGCAGCTTGTCCAGCAATCAGCCCCAGCATTTT; CDR3aa: CASSLSSNQPQHF
abundance: -; v_gene: TRBV19; j_gene: TRBJ2-5; d_gene: TRBD2; CDR3nt: TGTGCCAGTAGTATAAGTAGCGGGGGGACCCAAGAGACCCAGTACTTC; CDR3aa: CASSISSGGTQETQYF
abundance: -; v_gene: TRBV7-2; j_gene: TRBJ2-5; d_gene: TRBD2; CDR3nt: TGTGCCAGCAGCCCCGGACTAGCAGAGACCCAGTACTTC; CDR3aa: CASSPGLAETQYF
abundance: -; v_gene: TRBV11-3; j_gene: TRBJ1-1; d_gene: -; CDR3nt: TGTGCCAGCAGCTTGGGGCTGGCCCGGATGAACACTGAAGCTTTCTTT; CDR3aa: CASSLGLARMNTEAFF
abundance: -; v_gene: TRBV7-2; j_gene: TRBJ1-5; d_gene: -; CDR3nt: TGTGCCAGCAGACCCGGGACGGGGCCCCATCAGCCCCAGCATTTT; CDR3aa: CASRPGTGPHQPQHF
abundance: -; v_gene: TRBV6-4; j_gene: TRBJ2-7; d_gene: TRBD1; CDR3nt: TGTGCCAGCGGAGTTACAGGGGGCAGGGACGAGCAGTACTTC; CDR3aa: CASGVTGGRDEQYF
abundance: -; v_gene: TRBV7-3; j_gene: TRBJ2-2; d_gene: TRBD1; CDR3nt: TGTGCCAGCAGCTCGCAGGGGGTTGGGGCCGGGGAGCTGTTTTTT; CDR3aa: CASSSQGVGAGELFF
abundance: -; v_gene: TRBV2; j_gene: TRBJ1-2; d_gene: TRBD1; CDR3nt: TGTGCCAGCAGTACCCGGGACAGGGGATCCTATGGCTACACCTTC; CDR3aa: CASSTRDRGSYGYTF
abundance: once; v_gene: TRBV6-1; j_gene: TRBJ1-6; d_gene: -; CDR3nt: TGTGCCACCTCTTTTGGACGTAACTCACCCCTCCACTTT; CDR3aa: CATSFGRNSPLHF
abundance: -; v_gene: TRBV27; j_gene: TRBJ2-7; d_gene: -; CDR3nt: TGTGCCAGCAGTTTATGCACAATTTTCGACGAGCAGTACTTC; CDR3aa: CASSLCTIFDEQYF
abundance: -; v_gene: TRBV5-6; j_gene: TRBJ1-3; d_gene: -; CDR3nt: TGTGCCAGCAGCTCCCTAGGGGATCCTGGAAACACCATATATTTT; CDR3aa: CASSSLGDPGNTIYF
abundance: -; v_gene: TRBV12-5; j_gene: TRBJ1-6; d_gene: -; CDR3nt: TGTGCTAGTGGTCCTTGGACACCTAGCTCCTATAATTCACCCCTCCACTTT; CDR3aa: CASGPWTPSSYNSPLHF